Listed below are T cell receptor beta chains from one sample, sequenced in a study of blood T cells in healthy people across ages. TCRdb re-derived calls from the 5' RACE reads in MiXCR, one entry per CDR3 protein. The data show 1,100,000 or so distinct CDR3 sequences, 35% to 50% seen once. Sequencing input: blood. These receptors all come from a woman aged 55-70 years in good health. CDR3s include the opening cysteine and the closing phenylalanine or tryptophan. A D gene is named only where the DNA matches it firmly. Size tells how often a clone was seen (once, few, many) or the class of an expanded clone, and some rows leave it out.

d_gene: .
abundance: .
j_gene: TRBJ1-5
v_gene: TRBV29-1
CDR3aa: CSVVLGAESNQPQHF
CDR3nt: TGCAGCGTTGTCTTGGGGGCAGAGAGCAATCAGCCCCAGCATTTT

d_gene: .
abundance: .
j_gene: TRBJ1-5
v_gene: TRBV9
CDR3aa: CASSLVYQPQHF
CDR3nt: TGTGCCAGCAGCCTGGTCTATCAGCCCCAGCATTTT

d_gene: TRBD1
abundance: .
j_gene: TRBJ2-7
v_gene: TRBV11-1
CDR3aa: CASSWDRDEQYF
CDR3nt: TGTGCCAGCAGCTGGGACAGGGACGAGCAGTACTTC

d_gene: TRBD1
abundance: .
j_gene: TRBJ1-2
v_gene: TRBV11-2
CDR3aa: CAIFNPGQPNYGYTF
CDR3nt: TGTGCCATCTTTAACCCGGGACAGCCTAACTATGGCTACACCTTC

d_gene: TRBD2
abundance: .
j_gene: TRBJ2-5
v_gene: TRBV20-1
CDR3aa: CSAYRDEGGEETQYF
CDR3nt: TGCAGTGCTTACCGGGACGAGGGAGGGGAAGAGACCCAGTACTTC

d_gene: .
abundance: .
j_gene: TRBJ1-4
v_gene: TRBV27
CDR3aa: CASSPWGQTEKLFF
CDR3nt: TGTGCCAGCAGCCCCTGGGGGCAGACGGAAAAACTGTTTTTT

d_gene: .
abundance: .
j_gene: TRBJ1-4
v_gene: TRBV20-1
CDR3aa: CSARGQGREKLFF
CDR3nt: TGCAGTGCTAGAGGGCAAGGGAGGGAAAAACTGTTTTTT

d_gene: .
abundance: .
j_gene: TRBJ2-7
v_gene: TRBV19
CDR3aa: CATSRLSGEQYF
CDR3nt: TGTGCCACTAGCCGCTTGTCCGGGGAGCAGTACTTC

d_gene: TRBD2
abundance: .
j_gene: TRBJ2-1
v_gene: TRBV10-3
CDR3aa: CAISGSSGSDEQFF
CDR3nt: TGTGCCATCAGTGGTAGTAGCGGGAGCGACGAGCAGTTCTTC

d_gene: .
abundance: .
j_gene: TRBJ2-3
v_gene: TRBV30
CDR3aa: CAWSDLDRNDRNTQYF
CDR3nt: TGTGCCTGGAGTGACTTAGACAGGAACGACAGGAATACGCAGTATTTT

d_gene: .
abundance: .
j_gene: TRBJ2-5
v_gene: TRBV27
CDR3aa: CASSLGRTEQYF
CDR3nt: TGTGCCAGCAGTTTGGGACGTACAGAGCAGTACTTC

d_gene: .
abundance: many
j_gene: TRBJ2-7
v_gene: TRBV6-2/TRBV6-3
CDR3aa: CASRPGLPGGNYEQYF
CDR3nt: TGTGCCAGCAGACCCGGACTACCCGGGGGAAACTACGAGCAGTACTTC

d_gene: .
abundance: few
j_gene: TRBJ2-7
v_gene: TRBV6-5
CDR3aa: CASSSYGRETYEQYF
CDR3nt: TGTGCCAGCAGTTCCTACGGCAGGGAGACCTACGAGCAGTACTTC

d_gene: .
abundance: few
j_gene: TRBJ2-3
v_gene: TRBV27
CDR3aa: CASSSRTGSTDTQYF
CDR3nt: TGTGCCAGCAGTTCCAGGACGGGGAGCACAGATACGCAGTATTTT

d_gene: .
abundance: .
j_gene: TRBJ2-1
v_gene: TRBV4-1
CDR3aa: CASSQGPVGPGAYNGQFF
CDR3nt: TGCGCCAGCAGCCAAGGGCCTGTAGGTCCAGGGGCCTACAATGGGCAGTTCTTC

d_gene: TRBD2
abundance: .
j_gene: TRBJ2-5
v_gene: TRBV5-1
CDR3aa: CASSLEASGPQETQYF
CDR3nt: TGCGCCAGCAGCTTGGAGGCTAGCGGCCCACAAGAGACCCAGTACTTC

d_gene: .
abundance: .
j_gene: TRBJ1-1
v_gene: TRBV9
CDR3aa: CASSPRQRWNTEAFF
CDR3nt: TGTGCCAGCAGCCCCCGACAGAGATGGAACACTGAAGCTTTCTTT

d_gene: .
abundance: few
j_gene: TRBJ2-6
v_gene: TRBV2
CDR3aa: CASSEAGARVSGANVLTF
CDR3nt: TGTGCCAGCAGTGAAGCGGGAGCTCGAGTCTCTGGGGCCAACGTCCTGACTTTC

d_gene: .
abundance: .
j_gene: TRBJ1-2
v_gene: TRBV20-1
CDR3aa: CSARPLDEGFYGYTF
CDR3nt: TGCAGTGCTAGACCCCTGGACGAGGGTTTCTATGGCTACACCTTC

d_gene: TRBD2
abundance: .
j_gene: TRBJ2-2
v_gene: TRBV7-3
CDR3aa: CASSFASGGGELFF
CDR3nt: TGTGCCAGCAGCTTTGCTAGCGGGGGCGGGGAGCTGTTTTTT

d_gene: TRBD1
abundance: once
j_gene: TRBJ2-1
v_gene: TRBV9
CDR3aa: CASSVTGFDNEQFF
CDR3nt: TGTGCCAGCAGCGTGACAGGGTTCGACAATGAGCAGTTCTTC

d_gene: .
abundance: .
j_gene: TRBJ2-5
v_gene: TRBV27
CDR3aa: CASSVAGALETQYF
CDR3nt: TGTGCCAGCAGTGTAGCAGGGGCGTTGGAGACCCAGTACTTC

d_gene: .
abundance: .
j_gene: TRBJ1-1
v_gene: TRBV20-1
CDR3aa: CSAAGDGTEAFF
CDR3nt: TGCAGTGCTGCAGGGGATGGCACTGAAGCTTTCTTT

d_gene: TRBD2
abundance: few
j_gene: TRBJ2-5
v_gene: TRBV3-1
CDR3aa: CASSHGGRELETQYF
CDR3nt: TGTGCCAGCAGCCATGGCGGGAGGGAGCTAGAGACCCAGTACTTC

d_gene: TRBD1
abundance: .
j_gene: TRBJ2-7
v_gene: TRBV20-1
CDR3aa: CSARTGTGGYEQYF
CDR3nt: TGCAGTGCCAGAACCGGGACAGGGGGCTACGAGCAGTACTTC

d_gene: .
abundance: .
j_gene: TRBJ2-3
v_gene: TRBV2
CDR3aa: CASIRGLANEYF
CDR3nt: TGTGCCAGCATTCGGGGGCTAGCTAACGAGTATTTT